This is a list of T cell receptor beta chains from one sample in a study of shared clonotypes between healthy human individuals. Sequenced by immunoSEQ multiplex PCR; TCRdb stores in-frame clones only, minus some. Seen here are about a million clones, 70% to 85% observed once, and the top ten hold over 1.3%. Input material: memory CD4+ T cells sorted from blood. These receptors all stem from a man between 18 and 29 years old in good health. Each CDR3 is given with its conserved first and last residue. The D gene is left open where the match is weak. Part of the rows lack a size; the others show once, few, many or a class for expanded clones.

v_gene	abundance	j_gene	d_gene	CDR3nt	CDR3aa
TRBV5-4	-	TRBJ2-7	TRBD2	TGTGCCAGCAGCCGACTAGCGGGACGGTACGAGCAGTACTTC	CASSRLAGRYEQYF
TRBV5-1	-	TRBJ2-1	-	TGCGCCAGCAGCTTGGACTGGAACAATGAGCAGTTCTTC	CASSLDWNNEQFF
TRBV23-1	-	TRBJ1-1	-	TGCGCCAGCAGTCAATCGACAGACATGAACACTGAAGCTTTCTTT	CASSQSTDMNTEAFF
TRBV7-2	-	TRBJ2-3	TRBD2	TGTGCCAGCAGTTTTAGCGGGGGTCGCACAGATACGCAGTATTTT	CASSFSGGRTDTQYF
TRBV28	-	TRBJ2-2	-	TGTGCCAGCAGTGGCTGGACAGCGAACACCGGGGAGCTGTTTTTT	CASSGWTANTGELFF
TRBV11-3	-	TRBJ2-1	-	TGTGCCAGCAGTTTTGACCGGGAGCAGTTCTTC	CASSFDREQFF
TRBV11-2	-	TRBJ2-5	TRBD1	TGTGCCAGCAGCTCACAGGGGGTTTTGGAGACCCAGTACTTC	CASSSQGVLETQYF
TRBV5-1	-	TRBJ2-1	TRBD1	TGCGCCGCCAGCAAGACAGGGAACTCCTACAATGAGCAGTTCTTC	CAASKTGNSYNEQFF
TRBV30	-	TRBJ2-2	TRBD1	TGTGCCTGGACAGGGGGCAACACCGGGGAGCTGTTTTTT	CAWTGGNTGELFF
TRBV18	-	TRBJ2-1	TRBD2	TGTGCCAGCTCACTCAGGGGACTAGCGGCCTACAATGAGCAGTTCTTC	CASSLRGLAAYNEQFF
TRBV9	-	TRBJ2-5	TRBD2	TGTGCCAGCAGCGTTAGCGGGGGGGGTCAAGAGACCCAGTACTTC	CASSVSGGGQETQYF
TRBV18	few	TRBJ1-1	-	TGTGCCAGCTCAGTCGGACAAGAAGCTTTCTTT	CASSVGQEAFF
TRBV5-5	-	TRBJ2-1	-	TGTGCCAGCAGCTTGGATGCGAGCTCCTACAATGAGCAGTTCTTC	CASSLDASSYNEQFF
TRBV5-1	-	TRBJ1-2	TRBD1	TGCGCCAGCAGCCCGTACTCGACAGGGAACTATGGCTACACCTTC	CASSPYSTGNYGYTF
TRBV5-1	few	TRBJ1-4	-	TGCGCCAGCAGGAGGCAGGATAATGAAAAACTGTTTTTT	CASRRQDNEKLFF
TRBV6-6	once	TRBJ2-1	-	TGTGCCAGCAGTTATAGGGGGGACTACCGGGTTGAGCAGTTCTTC	CASSYRGDYRVEQFF
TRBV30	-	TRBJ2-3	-	TGTGCCTGGAGTGCCGAGACGGGTCGGGGTACGCAGTATTTT	CAWSAETGRGTQYF
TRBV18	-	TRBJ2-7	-	TGTGCCAGCTCAACCACAGTCGAGGACGAGCAGTACTTC	CASSTTVEDEQYF
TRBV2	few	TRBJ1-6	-	TGTGCCAGCAGCCTCACTTTGTCACCCCTCCACTTT	CASSLTLSPLHF
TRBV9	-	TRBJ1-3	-	TGTGCCAGCAGCGGTTCCGCCGGAAACACCATATATTTT	CASSGSAGNTIYF
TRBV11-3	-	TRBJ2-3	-	TGTGCCAGCAGCCCTGGACTACGGAGCACAGATACGCAGTATTTT	CASSPGLRSTDTQYF
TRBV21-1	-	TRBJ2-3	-	TGTGCCAGCAGCAAACCTGAGCGGGAGAGTAAGTGCACGCACACAGATACGCAGTATTTT	CASSKPERESKCTHTDTQYF
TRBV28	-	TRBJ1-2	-	TGTGCCAGCAGGCGCGGAAACTATGGCTACACCTTC	CASRRGNYGYTF
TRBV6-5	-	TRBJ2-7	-	TGTGCCAGCAGTTCTCGGACTCTCAGCTCCTACGAGCAGTACTTC	CASSSRTLSSYEQYF
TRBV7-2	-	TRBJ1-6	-	TGTGCCAGCAGCTTTCCCAGGGTGGGCGATTCACCCCTCCACTTT	CASSFPRVGDSPLHF
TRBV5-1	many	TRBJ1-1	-	TGCGCCAGCAGCTTATCAAGGGACACTGAAGCTTTCTTT	CASSLSRDTEAFF
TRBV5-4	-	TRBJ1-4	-	TGTGCCAGCAGCCTACAAGGGAAAGCAGCCCAAGTAGGAAAACTGTTTTTT	CASSLQGKAAQVGKLFF
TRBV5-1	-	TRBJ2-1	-	TGCGCCAGCAGCCCGCGAACCTACAATGAGCAGTTCTTC	CASSPRTYNEQFF
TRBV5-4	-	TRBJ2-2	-	TGTGCCAGCAGCTCGCACGGACGAGCCGGGGAGCTGTTTTTT	CASSSHGRAGELFF
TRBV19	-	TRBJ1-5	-	TGTGCCAGTGGACGGGCGGAGGACCCGAGAAGGCAGCCCCAGCATTTT	CASGRAEDPRRQPQHF
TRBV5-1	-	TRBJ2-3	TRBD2	TGCGCCAGCAGCTTGGGCGGGAGGGCCTCTGGAGATACGCAGTATTTT	CASSLGGRASGDTQYF
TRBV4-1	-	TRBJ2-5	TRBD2	TGCGCCAGCAGAGAACTAGCGGGAGTACAAGAGACCCAGTACTTC	CASRELAGVQETQYF
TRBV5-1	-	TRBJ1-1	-	TGCGCCAGCAGCTTGGCCAATCGGGACGGCACTGAAGCTTTCTTT	CASSLANRDGTEAFF
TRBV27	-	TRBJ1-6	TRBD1	TGTGCCAGCAGTTCGGGACCAGGGGGCACGGGTTCACCCCTCCACTTT	CASSSGPGGTGSPLHF
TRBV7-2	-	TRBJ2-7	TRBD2	TGTGCCAGCAGCCTCCAGGGACTAGCGGTGTACGAGCAGTACTTC	CASSLQGLAVYEQYF
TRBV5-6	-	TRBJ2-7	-	TGTGCCAGCAGCTTGCAACAGACGCGGGCATACGAGCAGTACTTC	CASSLQQTRAYEQYF
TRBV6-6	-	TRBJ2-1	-	TGTGCCAGCAGTTACCGGGCAGGGAGGCAGGTGAAGGAGCAGTTCTTC	CASSYRAGRQVKEQFF
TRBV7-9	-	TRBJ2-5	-	TGTGCCAGCAGCCTAAACCTAGGGGGACAAGAGACCCAGTACTTC	CASSLNLGGQETQYF
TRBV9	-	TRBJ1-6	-	TGTGCCAGCAGACCAAGTGGGGTCGGGGATAATTCACCCCTCCACTTT	CASRPSGVGDNSPLHF
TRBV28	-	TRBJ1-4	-	TGTGCCAGCAGTTCCGTGGCGGGAGAAAAACTGTTTTTT	CASSSVAGEKLFF
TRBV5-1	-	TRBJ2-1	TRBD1	TGCGCCAGCAGCCCAGGACAGGAGAACAATGAGCAGTTCTTC	CASSPGQENNEQFF
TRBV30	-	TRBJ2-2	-	TGTGCCTGGGTGAGGGGCTTGGTGCAGACCGGGGAGCTGTTTTTT	CAWVRGLVQTGELFF
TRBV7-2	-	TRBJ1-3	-	TGTGCCAGCAGCTCCCTGGGGCAGGGATCTGGAAACACCATATATTTT	CASSSLGQGSGNTIYF
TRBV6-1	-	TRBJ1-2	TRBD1	TGTGCCAGCAGTGACTTCCAGGGGGCCTATGGCTACACCTTC	CASSDFQGAYGYTF
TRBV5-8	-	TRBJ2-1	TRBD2	TGTGCCAGCAGCTTGTTCCTAGCGGGGGGGCTTGGTGAGCAGTTCTTC	CASSLFLAGGLGEQFF
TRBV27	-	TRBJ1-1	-	TGTGCCAGCGGTAACAGGGTCGCTGAAGCTTTCTTT	CASGNRVAEAFF
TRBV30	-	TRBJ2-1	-	TGTGCCTTCAACGACAGGGAGGACCTGTTCTTC	CAFNDREDLFF
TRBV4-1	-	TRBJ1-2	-	TGCGCCAGCAGCCAAGAAAGATGGTCGAGAGGGGGAGGCTACACCTTC	CASSQERWSRGGGYTF
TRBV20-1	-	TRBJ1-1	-	TGCAGTGCTAGAGTAATGGTAGCTTTCTTT	CSARVMVAFF
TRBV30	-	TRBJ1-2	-	TGTGCCTGGAGGGACCCATTCTATGGCTACACCTTC	CAWRDPFYGYTF
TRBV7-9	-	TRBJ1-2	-	TGTGCCAGCAGCTTAGGACAGGACGTCTATGGCTACACCTTC	CASSLGQDVYGYTF
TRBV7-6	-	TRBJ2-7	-	TGTGCCAGCAGCTCGCCAGGGAATAAGCAGTACTTC	CASSSPGNKQYF